This TCR beta chain was profiled in a study of cytomegalovirus exposure and HLA in healthy donors. Primers: 60 Vbeta forward and 13 Jbeta reverse. The assay was immunoSEQ multiplex PCR, and TCRdb's table has in-frame clones only and misses some. The sample gives under 200,000 clones, roughly 80% of which show up once; around 3.2% is in the top ten. The CDR3 spans 14 residues. Looked up from germline, CDR1 is ENHRY and CDR2 is SYGVKD. V lost 3 bases and J 3 bases, leaving 8 bases between the germline ends. The sample taken for sequencing was PBMCs. The rearrangement uses TRBV10-3 and TRBJ2-2, with TRBD1 as a possible D gene (5 bases). This clonotype was obtained from a female donor in good health and CMV-seronegative. The CDR3 here is CAISDDSDTGELFF. CDR3 coding DNA: TGTGCCATCAGTGATGACAGCGACACCGGGGAGCTGTTTTTT.